The source of this T cell receptor beta chain is a study of human T cells and chemical hapten exposure. Study information: DPC at 2% was the sensitizing agent, placed on around 2 cm by around 2 cm of upper inner arm skin. Mostly female patients had alopecia areata, totalis or universalis.

Time point described: pre-sensitization, week 0. The sample's treatment: therapeutic diphenylcyclopropenone sensitization with weekly scalp DPC. Whole blood that had not been fractionated was the source of extracted total RNA. Patch tests were applied only after blood draws. The study enrolled 18 to 70-year-old alopecia patients suitable for DPC. TCRdb fed the RACE reads into MiXCR, producing one record per CDR3 protein. The sample records tens of thousands of distinct CDR3 sequences, 9.5% to 10% being singletons. The clonotype comes from a woman in her twenties or thirties with alopecia areata. Some clones in this sample may be carry-over from other donors' samples. The sample here was whole blood, taken in connection with sensitization to the hapten diphenylcyclopropenone (DPC).

The CDR3 loop reads CASRPGGGGNQPQHF. The CDR3 nucleotides read TGTGCCAGCAGACCAGGGGGCGGCGGCAATCAGCCCCAGCATTTT. The chain joins TRBV28 to TRBJ1-5; 8 bases align to TRBD1. The germline CDR1 and CDR2 sequences are MDHEN and SYDVKM. V trimming: 6 bases; J trimming: 2 bases; junction bases outside the gene matches: 6. This CDR3 is 15 amino acids long.